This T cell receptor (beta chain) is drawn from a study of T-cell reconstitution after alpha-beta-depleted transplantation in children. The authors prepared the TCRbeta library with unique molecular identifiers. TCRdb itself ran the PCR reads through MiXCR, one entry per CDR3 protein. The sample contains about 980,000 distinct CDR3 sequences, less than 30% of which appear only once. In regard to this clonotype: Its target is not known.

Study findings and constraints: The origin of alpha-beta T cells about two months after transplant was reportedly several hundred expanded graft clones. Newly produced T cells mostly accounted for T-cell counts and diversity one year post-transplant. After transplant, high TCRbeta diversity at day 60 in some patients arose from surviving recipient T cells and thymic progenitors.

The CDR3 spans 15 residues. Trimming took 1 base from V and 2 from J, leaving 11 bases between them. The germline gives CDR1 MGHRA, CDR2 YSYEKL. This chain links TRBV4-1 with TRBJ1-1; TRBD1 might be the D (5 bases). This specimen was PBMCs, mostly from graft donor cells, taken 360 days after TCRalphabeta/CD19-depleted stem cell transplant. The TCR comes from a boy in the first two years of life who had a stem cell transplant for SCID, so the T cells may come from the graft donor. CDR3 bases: TGCGCCAGCAGCCAAGCGGGACGGCCTAACACTGAAGCTTTCTTT. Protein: CASSQAGRPNTEAFF.